These 3 T cell receptor beta chains share one sample of origin, sequenced in a study of CD8+ T cells in alopecia areata. In each case, RNA was isolated and then reverse transcribed into cDNA as the sequencing template. The method was immunoSEQ multiplex PCR; TCRdb's version includes in-frame clones alone and lacks a portion of them. The sample lists about 260,000 clones, about 62% occurring once. As for treatment: oral pan-JAK inhibitor, 5-10 mg twice daily. This specimen consisted of CD4+ T cells sorted from blood, obtained at week 52, from a patient treated with tofacitinib. These receptor sequences come from a human donor with alopecia areata.

CDR3 sequence (DNA): TGTGCCAGCACAGGGGGATACACCGGGGAGCTGTTTTTT. Protein product: CASTGGYTGELFF. The chain combines TRBV6-1 with TRBJ2-2, with 7 bases aligning to TRBD1. Germline values: CDR1 MNHNS, CDR2 SASEGT. This CDR3 contains 13 residues. Trimming took 7 bases from V and 3 from J; bases not matched to a gene: 2.

The chain uses TRBV4-3 and TRBJ1-2; D is uncertain. V lost 2 bases and J 2 bases, leaving 12 bases between the germline ends. The CDR3 extends over 15 amino acids. Germline V lookup: CDR1 LGHNA, CDR2 YSLEER. The CDR3 sequence: CASSQTAIRNYGYTF. Written as DNA, the CDR3 is TGCGCCAGCAGCCAAACAGCGATCAGAAACTATGGCTACACCTTC.

Remarks on this clone: The same CDR3 is also encoded by other DNA sequences in this sample. The rearrangement uses TRBV29-1 and TRBJ2-7; 8 positions match TRBD2. CDR1 and CDR2 from the germline V gene are SQVTM and ANQGSEA. J lost 4 bases, V lost 2 bases, and 1 base had no gene match. The CDR3 length is 12 residues. CDR3 coding DNA: TGCAGCGTTGAATCGGGGGGGTACGAGCAGTACTTC. Protein product: CSVESGGYEQYF.